This passage covers 15 T cell receptor beta chains from one sample sequenced in a study of PD-1 blockade in mismatch repair-deficient tumors. The protocol was immunoSEQ multiplex PCR, while the TCRdb copy is restricted to in-frame clones and leaves out a portion. The profile shows some 84,000 clones, roughly 80% of them singletons. The sample here was peripheral blood, taken 12 weeks after starting pembrolizumab. Source of these receptors: an adult with mismatch repair-deficient cancer.

The rearrangement joins TRBV7-3 to TRBJ2-7; 7 bases are a match to TRBD2. This CDR3 region has 14 residues. V lost 1 base, J lost 6 bases, and 6 bases stayed unmatched. Germline CDR1 is SGHTA and CDR2 is FQGTGA. The CDR3 DNA reads as TGTGCCAGCAGCTTAAGCGGGAGAGGTAGCGAGCAGTACTTC. Its protein product is CASSLSGRGSEQYF.

The chain links TRBV14 to TRBJ2-3, with TRBD2 matching 10 bases. Germline V CDR1 and CDR2: SGHDN, FVKESK. This CDR3 has 16 amino acids. Germline trimming cut 4 bases from V and 3 bases from J; bases unmatched to any gene: 7. CDR3 nucleotides: TGTGCCAGCAGCCGACTAGCGGGCGTGGGAACAGATACGCAGTATTTT. Its translation: CASSRLAGVGTDTQYF.

V usage is TRBV13 and J usage is TRBJ2-1, with 10 bases that match TRBD2. The V segment lost 1 base and the J segment 4 bases; nucleotides outside the gene matches: 4. The CDR3 is 16 residues long. Looked up from germline, CDR1 is PRHDT and CDR2 is FYEKMQ (reference sequence). CDR3 amino acids: CASSLELAGEYNEQFF. The CDR3 region has the DNA TGTGCCAGCAGCTTAGAGCTAGCGGGAGAGTACAATGAGCAGTTCTTC.

The J gene is TRBJ2-2, the V gene TRBV18; TRBD1 agrees at 7 bases. The CDR3 length is 16 residues. The junction had 4 bases not matched to a gene; V was cut back by 3 bases and J by 0 bases. The germline CDR1 and CDR2 sequences are KGHSH and LQKENI. Here the CDR3 reads CASSPSGQSNTGELFF. The CDR3 DNA reads TGTGCCAGCTCACCGTCGGGACAGTCGAACACCGGGGAGCTGTTTTTT.

The V and J genes are TRBV5-1 and TRBJ1-1; D gene ambiguous. Germline V CDR1 and CDR2: SGHRS, YFSETQ. The CDR3 is 15 amino acids. Trimming cost V 1 base and J 0 bases, with 10 bases left between them. This CDR3 reads CASSLNPEMNTEAFF. CDR3 bases: TGCGCCAGCAGCTTGAATCCAGAGATGAACACTGAAGCTTTCTTT.

The chain links TRBV5-4 to TRBJ1-3; D is undetermined. Trimming took 4 bases from V and 0 from J, leaving 14 bases between them. The germline CDR1 and CDR2 sequences are SGHNT and YYREEE (reference sequence). This CDR3 has 16 amino acids. The CDR3 region is CASSTGRYGSGNTIYF. Here the CDR3 DNA reads TGTGCCAGCAGCACCGGGAGATACGGCTCTGGAAACACCATATATTTT.

This clone was seen a few times. The gene calls are TRBV19 and TRBJ2-1, with 16 nucleotides matching TRBD2. The CDR3 has 16 residues. V gave up 4 bases and J gave up 10 bases; unmatched junction bases: 7. Germline CDR1 LNHDA, CDR2 SQIVND (reference sequence). The CDR3 nucleotides are TGTGCCAGTAGTACGGGACTAGCGGGAGGGCCGAGGGAGCAGTTCTTC. The encoded protein is CASSTGLAGGPREQFF.

The chain couples TRBV7-2 to TRBJ2-5, with D perhaps TRBD1 or TRBD2 (5 bases each). CDR1 SGHTA and CDR2 FQGNSA come from the germline V gene. The CDR3 is made up of 12 amino acids. V was cut by 3 bases and J by 5 bases, with 7 bases left in between. This chain's CDR3 is CASSLGVETQYF. The CDR3 coding sequence is TGTGCCAGCAGCTTGGGGGTCGAGACCCAGTACTTC.

This clone was counted at least ten times. The chain uses TRBV7-8 and TRBJ1-1; weak D call: TRBD1 (5 bases). This CDR3 has 13 residues. V dropped 5 bases and J dropped 8 bases, with 15 bases sitting between them. CDR1 and CDR2 from the germline V gene are SGHVS and FQNEAQ. CDR3 protein: CASSPPLRDEAFF. In DNA, the CDR3 is TGTGCCAGCAGCCCGCCCCTCAGGGACGAAGCTTTCTTT.

The chain combines TRBV19 with TRBJ2-5; possible D gene TRBD2, 6 bases. CDR1 and CDR2 from the germline V gene are LNHDA and SQIVND (reference sequence). The CDR3 runs to 15 residues. Trimming cost V 3 bases and J 0 bases, with 11 bases left between them. CDR3 sequence reads: CASSIGGSNQETQYF. CDR3 DNA: TGTGCCAGTAGTATTGGGGGGTCCAACCAAGAGACCCAGTACTTC.

This clone appeared a few times. The chain employs TRBV9 and TRBJ2-2; D remains ambiguous. Germline CDR1 reads SGDLS; CDR2 reads YYNGEE. Trimming stripped 3 bases from V and 6 bases from J, with 9 bases between. The CDR3 contains 13 residues. The CDR3 loop is CASSGPSAGELFF. Here the CDR3 DNA reads TGTGCCAGCAGCGGCCCAAGTGCCGGGGAGCTGTTTTTT. Based on the CDR3 plus reference TRBV9 and TRBJ2-2, the full variable domain is DSGVTQTPKHLITATGQRVTLRCSPRSGDLSVYWYQQSLDQGLQFLIQYYNGEERAKGNILERFSAQQFPDLHSELNLSSLELGDSALYFCASSGPSAGELFFGEGSRLTVL.

There are a few counts of this clone. As DNA, the CDR3 is TGTGCCAGCAGTTTAGCCTGGGACTCCTACGAGCAGTACTTC. Translation: CASSLAWDSYEQYF. The rearrangement links TRBV27 to TRBJ2-7; D remains unclear. Trimming cost V 2 bases and J 0 bases, with 8 bases left between them. Looked up from germline, CDR1 is MNHEY and CDR2 is SMNVEV (reference sequence). The CDR3 is made up of 14 amino acids.

This clone was detected a few times. The J gene is TRBJ2-4, the V gene TRBV5-8; no clear D gene. Trimming took off 4 bases at V and 0 bases at J, with 14 bases between the two ends. Germline CDR1 and CDR2: SGHTS and YDEGEE. The CDR3 has 16 residues. CDR3 DNA sequence: TGTGCCAGCAGCCCACGGATAATACTAGCCAAAAACATTCAGTACTTC. Translating gives CASSPRIILAKNIQYF.

The CDR3 reads CASSQEEHTEAFF. The CDR3 DNA is TGTGCCAGCAGCCAAGAAGAGCATACTGAAGCTTTCTTT. The chain combines TRBV14 with TRBJ1-1; no firm D call. The V and J ends lost 0 bases and 5 bases respectively, with 7 bases between them. CDR3 length: 13 amino acids. The germline CDR1 and CDR2 sequences are SGHDN and FVKESK.

The gene calls are TRBV5-1 and TRBJ2-1; D not certain. Germline V gives CDR1 SGHRS, CDR2 YFSETQ. The CDR3 has 13 amino acids. Trimming pared 0 bases from V and 5 bases from J, leaving 6 bases between. The CDR3 region is CASSLEAHNEQFF. CDR3 nucleotides: TGCGCCAGCAGCTTGGAGGCACACAATGAGCAGTTCTTC.